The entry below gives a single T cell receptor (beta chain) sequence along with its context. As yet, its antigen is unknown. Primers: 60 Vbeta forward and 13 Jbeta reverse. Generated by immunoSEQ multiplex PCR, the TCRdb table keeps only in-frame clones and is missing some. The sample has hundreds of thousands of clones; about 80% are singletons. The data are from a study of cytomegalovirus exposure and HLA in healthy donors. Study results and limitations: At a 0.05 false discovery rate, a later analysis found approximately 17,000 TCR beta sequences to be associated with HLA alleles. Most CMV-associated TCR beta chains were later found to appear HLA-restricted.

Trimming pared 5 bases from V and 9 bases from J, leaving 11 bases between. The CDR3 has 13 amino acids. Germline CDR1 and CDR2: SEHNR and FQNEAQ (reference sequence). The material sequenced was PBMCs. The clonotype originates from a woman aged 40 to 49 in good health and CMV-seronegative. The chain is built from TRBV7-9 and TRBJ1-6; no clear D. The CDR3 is CASSASLSSPLHF. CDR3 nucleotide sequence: TGTGCCAGCAGCGCGTCCCTGAGTTCACCCCTCCACTTT.